This TCR beta chain was documented in a study of T cells expressing NK-cell markers. Study context: Sorted CD3+CD56-NKG2C+, CD3+CD56+NKG2C+ and CD3+CD56+NKG2C- T cells supplied the TCR beta repertoires.

This CDR3 region has 16 residues. CDR1 is SEHNR, CDR2 FQNEAQ, per germline (reference sequence). 5'RACE template switching with UMIs produced the TCR beta cDNA. TCRdb reprocessed the 5' RACE reads and stores each CDR3 protein as one record, lacking DNA. The table lists a few hundred thousand distinct CDR3 sequences. This TCR came from a woman between 50 and 59 years old in good health. The source material was blood T cells: a sorted CD56 or NKG2C T cell subset, CD4+ or CD8+ T cells, or bulk PBMC T cells (not recorded which). The chain carries TRBV7-9 and TRBJ2-3; TCRdb selects TRBD1, and the lack of DNA leaves this call unchecked. The CDR3: CASSSGQGAHVDTQYF.